This T cell receptor (beta chain) was sequenced in a study of early T cells in non-severe SARS-CoV-2 infection. General study points: Private and CD4 specificities were missed by VDJdb matching, which favored anti-spike CD8 responses.

CDR3 size: 14 residues. V lost 11 bases to trimming and J lost 4 bases, with 20 bases between them. This clonotype is termed medium-sized. Its matching antigen is unknown. TCRdb reprocessed the 5' RACE reads via MiXCR and lists one record per CDR3 protein. The table includes some 80,000 distinct CDR3 sequences, 12% detected once. J is TRBJ1-1 and V is TRBV12-3 or TRBV12-4; maybe TRBD1 (6 bases). The sequencing here drew on whole blood, taken at baseline. The sequence was obtained from an adult who was a healthcare worker with PCR-confirmed SARS-CoV-2 infection or an uninfected control (not recorded which). The donor label of this sample is uncertain. The CDR3 here is CASRPTGSGTEAFF. DNA for the CDR3: TGTGCCTCGCGACCTACAGGGTCTGGCACTGAAGCTTTCTTT.